The clone carrying this T cell receptor (beta chain) was observed a handful of times. Its target is not known. This sample was taken from a study of early T cells in non-severe SARS-CoV-2 infection. Whole-study context: Sequencing used unsorted whole-blood bulk RNA, so chains lack pairing.

The germline gives CDR1 MDHEN, CDR2 SYDVKM. This CDR3 is built from 11 residues. V lost 4 bases and J lost 1, with 1 base in between. Individual cDNA molecules were tagged with unique molecular identifiers. MiXCR, applied by TCRdb to the 5' RACE reads, yields one record per CDR3 protein. The data contain 55,000 to 75,000 distinct CDR3 sequences, 9% to 15% of them singletons. Study-wide findings and caveats: CD4 and private specificities were missed by VDJdb matching, which favored anti-spike CD8 responses.

The chain combines TRBV28 with TRBJ1-2, with D unresolved. The material sequenced was whole blood. The TCR originated in an adult who was a healthcare worker with PCR-confirmed SARS-CoV-2 infection or an uninfected control (not recorded which). CDR3 bases: TGTGCCAGCAGTTATAACTATGGCTACACCTTC. Translated, it gives CASSYNYGYTF.